This TCR beta chain was sequenced during a study of shared clonotypes between healthy human individuals. Across the whole study: Those who served as donors were a couple of women and a few men between the ages of 18 and 49. The study, taken as a whole, reports: Larger richness was generally estimated for naive than memory subsets.

The study enrolled healthy HIV-negative adults without recent acute infections or vaccinations as donors. Germline V CDR1 and CDR2: SGHTA, FQGNSA. The CDR3 has 16 residues. After removal of 1 base from V and 2 bases from J, the junction contained 5 bases not matched to a gene. Here immunoSEQ multiplex PCR was the method, and the copy in TCRdb shows in-frame clones only, minus some. The repertoire holds some 630,000 clones, with approximately 79% as singletons. As regards this clone: The antigen is undetermined.

The chain couples TRBV7-2 to TRBJ2-7, with TRBD2 identical over 10 bases. The origin of this receptor is a woman younger than 45 in good health. The sample comprised memory CD4+ T cells sorted from blood. The subset here: CD45RA-negative fraction. CDR3 amino acids: CASSLEREGRAYEQYF. In DNA form, the CDR3 reads TGTGCCAGCAGCTTAGAGCGGGAGGGCCGGGCCTACGAGCAGTACTTC.